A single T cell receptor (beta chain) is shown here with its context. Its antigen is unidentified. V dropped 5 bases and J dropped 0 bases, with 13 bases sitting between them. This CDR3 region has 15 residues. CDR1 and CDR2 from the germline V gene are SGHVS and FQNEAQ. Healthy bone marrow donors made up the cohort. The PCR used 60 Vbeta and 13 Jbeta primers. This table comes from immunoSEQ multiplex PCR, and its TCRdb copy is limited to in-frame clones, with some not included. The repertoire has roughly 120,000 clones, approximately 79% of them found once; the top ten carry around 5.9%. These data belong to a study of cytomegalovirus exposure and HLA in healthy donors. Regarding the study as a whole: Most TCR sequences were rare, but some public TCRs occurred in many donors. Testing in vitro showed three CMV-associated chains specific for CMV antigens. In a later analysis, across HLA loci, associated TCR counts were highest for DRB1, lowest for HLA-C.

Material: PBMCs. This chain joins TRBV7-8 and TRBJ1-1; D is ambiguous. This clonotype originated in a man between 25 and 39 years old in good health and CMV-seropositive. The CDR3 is CASSSGGPMNTEAFF. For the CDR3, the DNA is TGTGCCAGCAGCAGTGGCGGGCCTATGAACACTGAAGCTTTCTTT. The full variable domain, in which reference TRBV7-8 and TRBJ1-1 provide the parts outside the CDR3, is GAGVSQSPRYKVAKRGQDVALRCDPISGHVSLFWYQQALGQGPEFLTYFQNEAQLDKSGLPSDRFFAERPEGSVSTLKIQRTQQEDSAVYLCASSSGGPMNTEAFFGQGTRLTVV.